This T cell receptor (beta chain) is drawn from a study of shared clonotypes between healthy human individuals. Study findings and constraints: Larger estimated richness was generally seen in naive subsets than in memory subsets. The sampled material consisted only of blood, and tissue repertoires are likely to differ. Rarefaction revealed incomplete sorted-subset sequencing despite large depth.

As for this clone: Its antigen is not identified.

CDR1 is SGHAT, CDR2 FQNNGV, per germline. V trimming: 5 bases; J trimming: 4 bases; junction bases outside the gene matches: 8. The CDR3 is 14 residues long. Genomic DNA per cell subset filled all wells of several immunoSEQ plates. Produced via immunoSEQ multiplex PCR; TCRdb's table is partial and in-frame only. This table holds over 850,000 clones, around 78% found once. The origin of this receptor is a man in his late teens or twenties in good health. Some clones in this sample may be carry-over from other donors' samples. The sequenced sample was memory CD4+ T cells from PBMCs. Subset meaning: CD45RA-negative fraction. The rearrangement joins TRBV11-2 to TRBJ2-7; 7 positions match TRBD2. Here the CDR3 DNA reads TGTGCCAGCAGCACCGGACTAGATACATACGAGCAGTACTTC. This encodes CASSTGLDTYEQYF.